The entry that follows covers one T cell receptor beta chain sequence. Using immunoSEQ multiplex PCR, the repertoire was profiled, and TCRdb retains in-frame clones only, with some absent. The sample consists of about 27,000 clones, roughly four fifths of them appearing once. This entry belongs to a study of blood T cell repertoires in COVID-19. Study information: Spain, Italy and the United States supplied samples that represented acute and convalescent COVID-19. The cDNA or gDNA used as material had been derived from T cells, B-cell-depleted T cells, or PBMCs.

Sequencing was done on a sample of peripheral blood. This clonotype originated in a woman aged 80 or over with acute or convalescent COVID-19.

DNA for the CDR3: TGTGCCAGCAGCGCCGCCCCGGGACAGATCACAGATACGCAGTATTTT. Translating it yields CASSAAPGQITDTQYF. The V call is TRBV5-6, the J call TRBJ2-3; 7 bases agree with TRBD1. Germline V gene sequence: CDR1 SGHDT, CDR2 YYEEEE. This CDR3 is 16 amino acids long. Trimming took 4 bases from V and 2 from J; bases not matched to a gene: 10.